This T cell receptor beta chain was recovered during a study of response to subunit inactivated influenza vaccine. The study, taken as a whole, reports: Each seasonal influenza vaccination recruits few new T cells, the authors suggested.

This clonotype was detected ten times or more. Its antigen is not identified. CDR3 length: 13 residues. The germline CDR1 and CDR2 sequences are MNHEY and SMNVEV (reference sequence). Trimming cost V 2 bases and J 1 base, with 5 bases left between them. In TCRdb, the RT-PCR reads were re-called with MiXCR into one record per CDR3 protein. The data show 200,000 to 250,000 distinct CDR3 sequences, with less than 15% seen just once and 7.8% held by the top ten. Sequencing used non-naive T cells sorted from PBMCs, obtained 14 days before vaccination. This chain joins TRBV27 and TRBJ1-1, with D unclear. The clonotype was recovered from a man aged 45-60 years who received an inactivated influenza vaccine. The CDR3 DNA follows: TGTGCCAGCAGTTTAGCATCGAACACTGAAGCTTTCTTT. Translation: CASSLASNTEAFF.